Following are 7 T cell receptor beta chains from one sample sequenced in a study of T-cell memory formation after mild COVID-19. MiXCR was run by TCRdb on the 5' RACE reads, yielding one entry per CDR3 protein. In the table there are about 470,000 distinct CDR3 sequences, around a sixth of which are singletons. Sequenced input: PBMCs or a T cell subset sorted from them (not recorded which). All receptors derive from an adult woman who had mild COVID-19 (a few samples of this study predate the infection). Cell type and time point are not known.

The rearrangement links TRBV7-2 to TRBJ2-2, with D perhaps matching TRBD2 (6 bases). The CDR3 is made up of 15 amino acids. V was pared by 1 base and J by 5 bases, with 11 bases between. CDR1 SGHTA and CDR2 FQGNSA come from the germline V gene. CDR3 coding DNA: TGTGCCAGCAGCTTAGATAGGAGGGGTACCGGGGAGCTGTTTTTT. It is translated as CASSLDRRGTGELFF.

The gene calls are TRBV28 and TRBJ2-7; D may be TRBD1 (5 bases). Trimming cost V 10 bases and J 0 bases, with 10 bases left between them. The CDR3 spans 12 residues. Germline CDR1 reads MDHEN; CDR2 reads SYDVKM. CDR3 region: CATMDTSYEQYF. The CDR3 DNA is TGTGCCACCATGGACACCTCCTACGAGCAGTACTTC.

This clonotype showed up many times. The V and J genes are TRBV12-3 or TRBV12-4 and TRBJ2-1, with TRBD1 as a possible D gene (5 bases). The V end was cut by 5 bases, the J end by 0 bases, with 8 bases between. This CDR3 has 14 residues. CDR3 coding DNA: TGTGCCAGCAGTCTAGGGGTCTCCTACAATGAGCAGTTCTTC. Residues: CASSLGVSYNEQFF.

The sample holds a few counts of this clonotype. The rearrangement links TRBV9 to TRBJ1-1, with D tentatively TRBD1 (5 bases). Trimming shortened V by 0 bases and J by 0 bases, and 15 bases separated the two germline ends. Germline V lookup: CDR1 SGDLS, CDR2 YYNGEE. The CDR3 runs 17 residues. The CDR3 bases are TGTGCCAGCAGCGTAGTTCCGGCGGGGCCCTTGAACACTGAAGCTTTCTTT. Protein product: CASSVVPAGPLNTEAFF.

This clonotype appeared many times. This chain joins TRBV12-3 or TRBV12-4 and TRBJ2-2; 9 positions agree with TRBD2. The trim removed 5 bases at V and 0 bases at J, leaving 7 bases unmatched. The CDR3 extends over 17 amino acids. CDR3 protein: CASSPSSGVANTGELFF. CDR3 in DNA: TGTGCCAGCAGTCCATCTAGCGGGGTGGCGAACACCGGGGAGCTGTTTTTT.

The V call is TRBV6-2 or TRBV6-3, the J call TRBJ2-7; possible D gene TRBD2, 5 bases. Between the trimmed V and J ends, which lost 3 bases and 2 bases, there was a span of 11 bases. Germline V gives CDR1 MNHEY, CDR2 SVGEGT. This CDR3 spans 14 amino acids. CDR3 nucleotides: TGTGCCAGCAGTTATGGACTCGCCGCCTACGAGCAGTACTTC. As protein: CASSYGLAAYEQYF.

At least ten counts were recorded for this clonotype. The chain couples TRBV7-9 to TRBJ1-1, with a tentative D call TRBD1 (6 bases). The germline gives CDR1 SEHNR, CDR2 FQNEAQ (reference sequence). Trimming took off 1 base at V and 1 base at J, with 7 bases between the two ends. This CDR3 is 14 amino acids long. The CDR3 bases are TGTGCCAGCAGCTTAGAACAGGGGAACACTGAAGCTTTCTTT. Translation: CASSLEQGNTEAFF. The variable domain in full, completed from reference TRBV7-9 and TRBJ1-1, reads DTGVSQNPRHKITKRGQNVTFRCDPISEHNRLYWYRQTLGQGPEFLTYFQNEAQLEKSRLLSDRFSAERPKGSFSTLEIQRTEQGDSAMYLCASSLEQGNTEAFFGQGTRLTVV.